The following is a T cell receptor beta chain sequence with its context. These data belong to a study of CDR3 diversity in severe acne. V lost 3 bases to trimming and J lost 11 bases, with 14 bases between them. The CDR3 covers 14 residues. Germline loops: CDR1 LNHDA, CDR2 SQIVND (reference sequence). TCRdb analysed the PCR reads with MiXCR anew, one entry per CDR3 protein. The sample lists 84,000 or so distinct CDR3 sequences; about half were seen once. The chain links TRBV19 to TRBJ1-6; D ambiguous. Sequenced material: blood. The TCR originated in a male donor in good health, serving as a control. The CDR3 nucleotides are TGTGCCAGTAGTATGGACTCGATGGGCCCACCCCTCCACTTT. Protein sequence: CASSMDSMGPPLHF.